These 19 T cell receptor beta chains originate from one sample sequenced in a study of T cell repertoires in cytomegalovirus infection. One entry per CDR3 protein results from TCRdb running MiXCR on the reads. The table records approximately 270,000 distinct CDR3 sequences, roughly a fifth of them present only once. Antigen specificity for these receptors is unknown. Sequencing used cultured PBMCs, obtained from culture after CMV antigen stimulation. These receptors originate from a human donor in good health (CMV status not recorded). Some clones in this sample may be carry-over from other donors' samples.

Only a few counts were recorded for this clonotype. The chain links TRBV28 to TRBJ1-5, with a tentative D call TRBD1 (6 bases). Trimming left V 3 bases short and J 3 bases short, with 24 bases between. CDR3 length: 19 residues. CDR1 is MDHEN and CDR2 is SYDVKM in the germline V gene. The CDR3 reads CASSFSFPSDSLVNQPQHF. DNA for the CDR3: TGTGCCAGCAGTTTCTCGTTCCCTTCGGACAGTTTAGTCAATCAGCCCCAGCATTTT.

Ten or more counts support this clonotype. V and J are TRBV7-2 and TRBJ2-3, with D possibly TRBD2 on 5 matching bases. Germline V gives CDR1 SGHTA, CDR2 FQGNSA. This CDR3 comprises 15 residues. Trimming removed 3 bases from V and 3 bases from J, with 13 bases in between. This CDR3 reads CASSFGLGRTDTQYF. The CDR3 nucleotides are TGTGCCAGCAGCTTCGGACTGGGAAGGACAGATACGCAGTATTTT. The full variable domain, its missing parts supplied by reference TRBV7-2 and TRBJ2-3, is GAGVSQSPSNKVTEKGKDVELRCDPISGHTALYWYRQSLGQGLEFLIYFQGNSAPDKSGLPSDRFSAERTGGSVSTLTIQRTQQEDSAVYLCASSFGLGRTDTQYFGPGTRLTVL.

This rearrangement joins TRBV5-1 to TRBJ2-5, with a weak D call TRBD2 (7 bases). CDR1 and CDR2 (germline): SGHRS, YFSETQ. The CDR3 runs to 14 residues. Deletions cut 7 bases from V and 5 bases from J, with 18 bases between. The CDR3 spells CASARGGGEETQYF. The CDR3 DNA reads as TGCGCCAGCGCGCGTGGGGGGGGCGAGGAGACCCAGTACTTC.

V is TRBV2 and J is TRBJ2-5; tentative D call: TRBD2 (6 bases). The CDR3 runs to 21 residues. The ends were cut back, 4 bases at V and 0 bases at J, with 30 bases in the middle. Germline V gene sequence: CDR1 SNHLY, CDR2 FYNNEI. CDR3 loop: CASSGAVFYSLLQRDQETQYF. The DNA of the CDR3 is TGTGCCAGCAGTGGTGCCGTGTTTTATTCCCTTTTGCAGCGGGACCAAGAGACCCAGTACTTC.

V and J are TRBV27 and TRBJ2-2, with 10 nucleotides matching TRBD1. Germline V CDR1 and CDR2: MNHEY, SMNVEV (reference sequence). The CDR3 extends over 18 amino acids. V gave up 7 bases and J gave up 4 bases; unmatched junction bases: 15. The CDR3 nucleotides are TGTGCCAGCACCCATCGGGACAGGGGAAGGGTTATCACCGGGGAGCTGTTTTTT. Encoded protein: CASTHRDRGRVITGELFF.

About this clonotype: At one boundary the junction diverges from the germline segment, which might be a read error. This chain connects TRBV19 to TRBJ2-1, with 7 bases fitting TRBD1. Germline V CDR1 and CDR2: LNHDA, SQIVND (reference sequence). The CDR3 length is 14 residues. CDR3 sequence (DNA): TGTGCCAGTAGTACTCGGAACAGGGGACATGAGCAGTTTTTC. This translates into CASSTRNRGHEQFF.

This clonotype appeared a few times. The rearrangement joins TRBV25-1 to TRBJ2-1; D might be TRBD1 or TRBD2, each matching 5 bases. Trimming shortened V by 3 bases and J by 0 bases, and 12 bases separated the two germline ends. CDR1 is MGHDK and CDR2 is SYGVNS in the germline V gene. This CDR3 has 16 amino acids. CDR3 protein: CASSEAGAHSYNEQFF. In nucleotides, the CDR3 is TGTGCCAGCAGTGAGGCCGGGGCCCACTCCTACAATGAGCAGTTCTTC.

This clonotype was found a few times. The rearrangement uses TRBV6-6 and TRBJ1-1; 9 bases fit TRBD1. The trim removed 6 bases at V and 4 bases at J, leaving 6 bases unmatched. Germline assignment: CDR1 MNHNY and CDR2 SVGAGI (reference sequence). The CDR3 covers 14 residues. The CDR3 region has the DNA TGTGCCAGCAGACACATACAGGGGGCCACTGAAGCTTTCTTT. This encodes CASRHIQGATEAFF.

This clonotype was seen many times. The gene calls are TRBV7-9 and TRBJ1-4; D not resolved. The germline CDR1 and CDR2 sequences are SEHNR and FQNEAQ (reference sequence). This CDR3 has 17 amino acids. Trimming took 5 bases from V and 0 from J, leaving 16 bases between them. The CDR3 nucleotides are TGTGCCAGCAGCCACCGGACCCGGGAATCAACTAATGAAAAACTGTTTTTT. This codes for CASSHRTRESTNEKLFF.

This clonotype is medium-sized by share. This chain links TRBV2 with TRBJ1-3; maybe TRBD1 (5 bases). The germline CDR1 and CDR2 sequences are SNHLY and FYNNEI. The CDR3 length is 15 residues. Trimming cost V 4 bases and J 3 bases, with 13 bases left between them. CDR3 region: CASSATVGVGNTIYF. The CDR3, as DNA: TGTGCCAGCAGTGCCACAGTGGGGGTTGGAAACACCATATATTTT.

This clonotype came up a few times. V usage is TRBV5-1 and J usage is TRBJ2-3, with D possibly called TRBD1 or TRBD2 (5 bases each). Trimming took 4 bases from V and 0 from J, leaving 21 bases between them. Germline V lookup: CDR1 SGHRS, CDR2 YFSETQ. The CDR3 extends over 18 amino acids. Here the CDR3 DNA reads TGCGCCAGCAGCCCGACCCCCCGGGACGGTCCTAGCACAGATACGCAGTATTTT. Encoded protein: CASSPTPRDGPSTDTQYF.

The gene calls are TRBV20-1 and TRBJ2-1; tentative D call: TRBD1 (6 bases). The ends were cut back, 4 bases at V and 6 bases at J, with 22 bases in the middle. CDR1 and CDR2 (germline): DFQATT, SNEGSKA (reference sequence). The CDR3 has 16 amino acids. CDR3 nucleotides: TGCAGTGCTACAAACACCGGCCTCCTGGGGGCCAATGAGCAGTTCTTC. Protein product: CSATNTGLLGANEQFF.

This clonotype was seen at least ten times. The chain is built from TRBV12-3 or TRBV12-4 and TRBJ1-5; D is perhaps TRBD1 (6 bases). Trimming pared 6 bases from V and 4 bases from J, leaving 25 bases between. This CDR3 is built from 18 residues. For the CDR3, the DNA is TGTGCCAGCAGCTGGGTGGGACAAATACCACGACCGAATCAGCCCCAGCATTTT. Translating gives CASSWVGQIPRPNQPQHF.

The chain is built from TRBV19 and TRBJ2-1, with 9 nucleotides matching TRBD2. V dropped 4 bases and J dropped 13; count of bases not matched to a gene: 11. Per germline, CDR1 LNHDA and CDR2 SQIVND (reference sequence). The CDR3 is 14 amino acids. The CDR3, as DNA: TGTGCCAGTAGTAATTTCGGGACTAGCAGCCACCAGTTCTTC. This sequence encodes CASSNFGTSSHQFF.

The chain uses TRBV28 and TRBJ2-1; 7 nucleotides align to TRBD2. Losses at the gene ends were 9 bases for V and 0 bases for J; bases not matched to a gene: 5. The length of the CDR3 is 14 residues. Germline CDR1 and CDR2: MDHEN and SYDVKM. The CDR3 DNA is TGTGCCAGTCTTGGGGGGGGCTCCTACAATGAGCAGTTCTTC. This sequence encodes CASLGGGSYNEQFF.

This chain joins TRBV7-6 and TRBJ2-3, with D unclear. The ends were cut back, 0 bases at V and 5 bases at J, with 3 bases in the middle. Germline CDR1 SGHVS, CDR2 FNYEAQ. There are 12 residues in the CDR3. This chain's CDR3 is CASSLAIDTQYF. For the CDR3, the DNA is TGTGCCAGCAGCTTAGCTATAGATACGCAGTATTTT.

The V gene is TRBV7-3, the J gene TRBJ1-2; D is unresolved. The CDR3 sequence is 13 residues long. CDR1 and CDR2 from the germline V gene are SGHTA and FQGTGA. V was trimmed by 5 bases and J by 5 bases, leaving 12 bases between them. The CDR3 protein is CASSPAVEYGYTF. The CDR3 nucleotides read TGTGCCAGCAGCCCCGCGGTCGAATATGGCTACACCTTC.

The rearrangement links TRBV7-2 to TRBJ2-1; D call uncertain. V was cut by 1 base and J by 10 bases, with 8 bases left in between. Germline values: CDR1 SGHTA, CDR2 FQGNSA. The CDR3 has 12 amino acids. CDR3 region: CASSLDTKEQFF. The CDR3 coding sequence is TGTGCCAGCAGCTTAGACACGAAGGAGCAGTTCTTC.

The chain has TRBV13 and TRBJ2-1; 8 nucleotides align to TRBD1. Germline lookup yields CDR1 PRHDT and CDR2 FYEKMQ (reference sequence). The V segment lost 5 bases and the J segment 8 bases; nucleotides outside the gene matches: 5. The CDR3 is 13 residues long. The CDR3 bases are TGTGCCAGCAGCATGGACAGGGCGTATGAGCAGTTCTTC. Its translation is CASSMDRAYEQFF.